The 21 T cell receptor beta chains listed next were all sequenced from one sample in a study of blood T cell repertoires in COVID-19 (TCRdb year 2020). The method behind the library was the immunoSEQ multiplex PCR assay. The table was pulled from immuneACCESS by TCRdb, which kept in-frame rearrangements only. Such tables lose some clones; where checked, under half of the loss comes from unresolved V genes, and the rest has no known cause. The sample contains approximately 26,000 clones, around nine tenths of them found a single time. The top ten hold more than 4% of the sample. Sequenced sample: peripheral blood. These receptors were obtained from a man in his 70s with active COVID-19.

The count of this clone is one. The V call is TRBV6-2 or TRBV6-3, the J call TRBJ2-7; a weak D match, TRBD2 (5 bases). Trimming removed 2 bases at V and 3 bases at J, with 11 bases between. The CDR3 is 14 residues long. The germline V gene has CDR1 MNHEY and CDR2 SVGEGT. The CDR3 DNA follows: TGTGCCAGCAGTTACGGAGGCCTTGTCTACGAGCAGTACTTC. Protein product: CASSYGGLVYEQYF.

CDR3 in DNA: TGTGCCAGCTCACCGGGGCTTCTCTCTGGGGCCAACGTCCTGACTTTC. Translated, it gives CASSPGLLSGANVLTF. The chain uses TRBV18 and TRBJ2-6, with a possible D match to TRBD1 (5 bases). Looked up from germline, CDR1 is KGHSH and CDR2 is LQKENI. Trimming removed 3 bases from V and 0 bases from J, with 9 bases in between. CDR3 length: 16 amino acids.

The chain carries TRBV13 and TRBJ1-1; D is undetermined. The CDR3 consists of 15 residues. Trimming pared 2 bases from V and 3 bases from J, leaving 13 bases between. Germline CDR1 and CDR2: PRHDT and FYEKMQ (reference sequence). CDR3 nucleotides: TGTGCCAGCAGCTTAAGGCGAGGCGTCTACACTGAAGCTTTCTTT. This sequence encodes CASSLRRGVYTEAFF.

In its sample, this clone was seen a few times. The rearrangement joins TRBV7-8 to TRBJ2-7; maybe TRBD1 (5 bases). Trimming took 0 bases from V and 2 from J, leaving 5 bases between them. CDR1 is SGHVS, CDR2 FQNEAQ, per germline. CDR3 size: 13 residues. The chain's CDR3 is CASSLARAYEQYF. CDR3 DNA: TGTGCCAGCAGCTTAGCCAGGGCCTACGAGCAGTACTTC. Variable domain in full (rest from reference TRBV7-8 and TRBJ2-7): GAGVSQSPRYKVAKRGQDVALRCDPISGHVSLFWYQQALGQGPEFLTYFQNEAQLDKSGLPSDRFFAERPEGSVSTLKIQRTQQEDSAVYLCASSLARAYEQYFGPGTRLTVT.

The V gene is TRBV2, the J gene TRBJ2-3; TRBD1 is a possible D gene (6 bases). The CDR3 has 14 amino acids. CDR1 is SNHLY, CDR2 FYNNEI, per germline. V lost 6 bases and J lost 4, with 14 bases in between. The CDR3 DNA reads TGTGCCAGCAGCTCCCAACAGGGTTCAGATACGCAGTATTTT. This translates into CASSSQQGSDTQYF. Using reference TRBV2 and TRBJ2-3 for the parts outside the CDR3, the full variable domain is EPEVTQTPSHQVTQMGQEVILRCVPISNHLYFYWYRQILGQKVEFLVSFYNNEISEKSEIFDDQFSVERPDGSNFTLKIRSTKLEDSAMYFCASSSQQGSDTQYFGPGTRLTVL.

The V call is TRBV9, the J call TRBJ1-3; a weak D match, TRBD1 (5 bases). The germline gives CDR1 SGDLS, CDR2 YYNGEE. V lost 3 bases, J lost 4 bases, and 14 bases lay in between. The CDR3 is made up of 15 amino acids. The CDR3 bases are TGTGCCAGCAGCGCGAAGGGGTATTCCGGAAACACCATATATTTT. As protein: CASSAKGYSGNTIYF.

This chain joins TRBV19 and TRBJ1-1; D is possibly TRBD1 (5 bases). Trimming pared 3 bases from V and 5 bases from J, leaving 10 bases between. This CDR3 has 13 amino acids. Germline values: CDR1 LNHDA, CDR2 SQIVND (reference sequence). CDR3 bases: TGTGCCAGTAGTATGGGGGGTGGGACTGAAGCTTTCTTT. Translation: CASSMGGGTEAFF.

This chain joins TRBV5-1 and TRBJ2-2; 9 bases fit TRBD1. The CDR3 has 14 residues. Germline V CDR1 and CDR2: SGHRS, YFSETQ. V was clipped by 8 bases and J by 6 bases; unmatched bases: 8. In DNA form, the CDR3 reads TGCGCCAGTCGGGGGACAGGGCAATCCGGGGAGCTGTTTTTT. The encoded protein is CASRGTGQSGELFF.

This chain links TRBV7-9 with TRBJ1-2, with D possibly matching TRBD1 (6 bases). Germline values: CDR1 SEHNR, CDR2 FQNEAQ (reference sequence). This CDR3 has 16 residues. V shed 3 bases and J shed 6 bases, with 20 bases lying between them. CDR3 amino acids: CASSLGYGGGVDGYTF. CDR3 in DNA: TGTGCCAGCAGCTTGGGGTATGGGGGCGGTGTGGATGGCTACACCTTC.

The chain uses TRBV30 and TRBJ2-5, with unresolved D. The germline CDR1 and CDR2 sequences are GTSNPN and SVGIG (reference sequence). The germline V and J ends were trimmed by 0 bases and 7 bases, with 15 bases remaining between them. This CDR3 has 14 amino acids. The CDR3 region has the DNA TGTGCCTGGAGTGTAAGGCCGTTAACGGGGACCCAGTACTTC. Amino acids: CAWSVRPLTGTQYF. The full variable domain, rest sourced from reference TRBV30 and TRBJ2-5, is SQTIHQWPATLVQPVGSPLSLECTVEGTSNPNLYWYRQAAGRGLQLLFYSVGIGQISSEVPQNLSASRPQDRQFILSSKKLLLSDSGFYLCAWSVRPLTGTQYFGPGTRLLVL.

The chain links TRBV23-1 to TRBJ2-3, with TRBD1 as a possible D gene (6 bases). TRBV23-1 is designated an ORF whose function remains uncertain. CDR3 length: 19 residues. The V end was cut by 3 bases, the J end by 2 bases, with 24 bases between. CDR3 amino acids: CASSQGKFSRTDITDTQYF. CDR3 sequence (DNA): TGCGCCAGCAGTCAGGGGAAGTTTTCTAGGACAGATATCACAGATACGCAGTATTTT.

The chain recombines TRBV7-3 with TRBJ2-3, with 9 bases matching TRBD2. This CDR3 is 14 amino acids long. V shed 2 bases, J shed 6 bases, and the junction held 3 bases outside the gene matches. From germline, CDR1 is SGHTA and CDR2 FQGTGA. The chain's CDR3 is CASSLLAGYDTQYF. Written as DNA, the CDR3 is TGTGCCAGCAGCTTACTAGCGGGGTATGATACGCAGTATTTT.

The chain employs TRBV10-3 and TRBJ2-1; D unclear. CDR3 length: 18 residues. Germline values: CDR1 ENHRY, CDR2 SYGVKD. Trimming shortened V by 3 bases and J by 0 bases, and 18 bases separated the two germline ends. The CDR3 DNA sequence: TGTGCCATCAGTGACCCCAACCCAGGCGCGAGCTCCTACAATGAGCAGTTCTTC. It codes for CAISDPNPGASSYNEQFF.

The chain couples TRBV6-1 to TRBJ2-5; D is possibly TRBD1 (5 bases). Trimming removed 2 bases at V and 1 base at J, with 11 bases between. This CDR3 is built from 15 residues. The germline gives CDR1 MNHNS, CDR2 SASEGT. The CDR3 DNA reads as TGTGCCAGCAGTGAAAACAGGTTACCCCAAGAGACCCAGTACTTC. Residues: CASSENRLPQETQYF.

J is TRBJ2-2 and V is TRBV5-5; 9 bases line up with TRBD2. Trimming at V came to 4 bases and at J to 3 bases, leaving 4 bases not matched to a gene. The CDR3 covers 15 residues. CDR1 and CDR2 (germline): SGHKS, YYEKEE (reference sequence). The CDR3 bases are TGTGCCAGCAGCCCGGGACTAGCACACACCGGGGAGCTGTTTTTT. This codes for CASSPGLAHTGELFF.

The rearrangement links TRBV5-4 to TRBJ1-2, with D uncertain. Germline V gene data show CDR1 as SGHNT and CDR2 as YYREEE (reference sequence). Trimming removed 2 bases at V and 4 bases at J, with 15 bases between. The CDR3 length is 15 residues. The CDR3 protein is CASSFEVSALYGYTF. CDR3 in DNA: TGTGCCAGCAGCTTTGAGGTGTCGGCCCTCTATGGCTACACCTTC.

This clone is labeled medium-sized. The chain recombines TRBV7-9 with TRBJ2-3; 9 nucleotides align to TRBD1. This CDR3 has 15 residues. Germline CDR1 reads SEHNR; CDR2 reads FQNEAQ (reference sequence). The V gene end was trimmed by 4 bases and the J gene end by 3 bases; junction bases not matched to a gene: 5. The CDR3 nucleotides read TGTGCCAGCAGCTGGGGACAGGGAGATACAGATACGCAGTATTTT. This encodes CASSWGQGDTDTQYF.

The V call is TRBV24-1, the J call TRBJ2-5; the match to TRBD1 covers 7 bases. This CDR3 comprises 15 residues. CDR1 is KGHDR, CDR2 SFDVKD, per germline. With 3 bases clipped from V and 1 base from J, the junction kept 4 bases outside the gene matches. Written as DNA, the CDR3 is TGTGCCACCAGTGATGTTGGACAGGCCCAAGAGACCCAGTACTTC. Translation: CATSDVGQAQETQYF.

This clone has a single count. J is TRBJ1-1 and V is TRBV23-1, with D possibly being TRBD1 (6 bases). TRBV23-1 is an open reading frame whose function is uncertain. The CDR3 loop spans 14 amino acids. The germline V and J ends were trimmed by 4 bases and 4 bases, with 13 bases remaining between them. The CDR3 nucleotides read TGCGCCAGCAGTCTCCCACAGGGTTGCACTGAAGCTTTCTTT. It yields the protein CASSLPQGCTEAFF.

The chain links TRBV7-9 to TRBJ2-3, with TRBD2 identical over 8 bases. The CDR3 has 15 residues. Germline V gene lookup returns CDR1 SEHNR and CDR2 FQNEAQ (reference sequence). The junction had 5 bases not matched to a gene; V was cut back by 4 bases and J by 2 bases. The CDR3 coding sequence is TGTGCCAGCAGCTCACAGCGGGGGTCCACAGATACGCAGTATTTT. It codes for CASSSQRGSTDTQYF.

The chain employs TRBV2 and TRBJ1-6, with 7 bases that match TRBD1. Germline V gene lookup returns CDR1 SNHLY and CDR2 FYNNEI. The CDR3 runs 13 residues. The CDR3 DNA follows: TGTGCTACCGGGACAGCTAAAAATTCACCCCTCCACTTT. Amino acids: CATGTAKNSPLHF.